Below are 18 T cell receptor beta chains sequenced from a single sample in a study (dated by TCRdb to the mid-2010s). The method was RT-PCR. TCRdb shows the sequencer as Illumina MiSeq. TCRdb ran its own pipeline on the public reads, namely fastp trimming at Q25 and MiXCR clone calling, and kept in-frame beta chains. Entries are consolidated by CDR3 protein sequence, retaining the most common genes and DNA. This sample comprises about 680,000 distinct CDR3 sequences, 14% of them detected only once. In total, the top ten clones hold 3.6% of the sample. Sample: memory CD4+ T cells from blood. These receptors originate from a female donor in good health, serving as a healthy control.

This CDR3 is CSVEGDISYEQYF. In DNA, the CDR3 is TGCAGCGTTGAAGGGGACATCTCCTACGAGCAGTACTTC. The V gene is TRBV29-1, the J gene TRBJ2-7, with a tentative D call TRBD1 (6 bases). Germline CDR1 reads SQVTM; CDR2 reads ANQGSEA. The CDR3 is 13 residues long. V was shortened by 1 base and J by 0 bases, with 7 bases between the two germline ends.

This clonotype has a handful of counts. The J gene is TRBJ2-1, the V gene TRBV18; 8 bases agree with TRBD1. Trimming cost V 5 bases and J 4 bases; bases outside gene matches: 13. CDR1 and CDR2 (germline): KGHSH, LQKENI. The CDR3 totals 17 residues. CDR3 in amino acids: CASSSGVPGQEYNEQFF. The CDR3 DNA reads TGTGCCAGCTCATCAGGCGTACCGGGACAGGAGTACAATGAGCAGTTCTTC.

This clonotype occurred many times. The rearrangement links TRBV29-1 to TRBJ2-1; TRBD2 aligns across 14 bases. After removal of 7 bases from V and 7 bases from J, the junction contained 6 bases not matched to a gene. CDR1 and CDR2 from the germline V gene are SQVTM and ANQGSEA. CDR3 length: 14 amino acids. The CDR3 here is CSAKTSGRANEQFF. The CDR3 nucleotides read TGCAGCGCCAAGACTAGCGGGAGGGCAAATGAGCAGTTCTTC.

This clonotype was picked up many times. The chain employs TRBV6-5 and TRBJ2-5; 12 nucleotides align to TRBD2. This CDR3 is 16 amino acids long. Trimming cost V 0 bases and J 7 bases; bases outside gene matches: 6. Germline V gene data show CDR1 as MNHEY and CDR2 as SVGAGI. The CDR3: CASSYSTSGSLGTQYF. The CDR3, as DNA: TGTGCCAGCAGTTACTCGACTAGCGGGAGTTTAGGGACCCAGTACTTC.

This clonotype has a count of ten or more. V gene TRBV29-1 combines with J gene TRBJ1-5, with a tentative D call TRBD1 (5 bases). The CDR3 contains 13 residues. Looked up from germline, CDR1 is SQVTM and CDR2 is ANQGSEA. Trimming took off 8 bases at V and 3 bases at J, with 14 bases between the two ends. Here the CDR3 DNA reads TGCAGCATCCAAAGGGGTAACAATCAGCCCCAGCATTTT. It translates to CSIQRGNNQPQHF.

This clonotype showed up many times. Here the CDR3 DNA reads TGTGCCAGCAGTTCCCTAGCGGGGGGTTCCAATGAGCAGTTCTTC. Protein sequence: CASSSLAGGSNEQFF. The chain has TRBV6-5 and TRBJ2-1, with 11 bases identical to TRBD2. The CDR3 loop spans 15 amino acids. Germline V gene data show CDR1 as MNHEY and CDR2 as SVGAGI. V lost 4 bases and J lost 6; bases outside the gene matches: 5.

V and J are TRBV6-5 and TRBJ2-1; D ambiguous. V was clipped by 5 bases and J by 7 bases, with 15 bases between them. The CDR3 is made up of 14 amino acids. Germline V gene data show CDR1 as MNHEY and CDR2 as SVGAGI. This CDR3 reads CASSLRRRGNEQFF. In DNA, the CDR3 is TGTGCCAGCAGTCTTCGACGGAGAGGTAATGAGCAGTTCTTC.

The V call is TRBV7-3, the J call TRBJ2-3, with D possibly matching TRBD1 (5 bases). The germline V gene has CDR1 SGHTA and CDR2 FQGTGA. CDR3 length: 13 amino acids. Trimming shortened V by 8 bases and J by 1 base, and 10 bases separated the two germline ends. Here the CDR3 DNA reads TGTGCCAGCCCCTGGACACGCACAGATACGCAGTATTTT. It yields the protein CASPWTRTDTQYF. Using reference TRBV7-3 and TRBJ2-3 for the parts outside the CDR3, the full variable domain is GAGVSQTPSNKVTEKGKYVELRCDPISGHTALYWYRQSLGQGPEFLIYFQGTGAADDSGLPNDRFFAVRPEGSVSTLKIQRTERGDSAVYLCASPWTRTDTQYFGPGTRLTVL.

The rearrangement uses TRBV20-1 and TRBJ2-7; D possibly corresponds to TRBD1 (6 bases). This CDR3 spans 14 amino acids. Germline V CDR1 and CDR2: DFQATT, SNEGSKA (reference sequence). Trimming cost V 3 bases and J 5 bases, with 17 bases left between them. This chain's CDR3 is CSARLGAAFNEQYF. CDR3 nucleotide sequence: TGCAGTGCTAGGCTGGGGGCTGCGTTTAACGAGCAGTACTTC.

The chain is built from TRBV5-1 and TRBJ2-7; D not certain. This CDR3 is built from 14 residues. Per the germline V gene, CDR1 is SGHRS and CDR2 is YFSETQ. Trimming cost V 0 bases and J 1 base, with 8 bases left between them. CDR3 amino acids: CASSLDSWSYEQYF. CDR3 bases: TGCGCCAGCAGCTTGGACAGTTGGTCCTACGAGCAGTACTTC.

This chain links TRBV11-2 with TRBJ2-1; tentatively, D is TRBD1 (5 bases). V was pared by 5 bases and J by 7 bases, with 15 bases between. This CDR3 contains 14 residues. Germline CDR1 reads SGHAT; CDR2 reads FQNNGV. CDR3 nucleotide sequence: TGTGCCAGCAGCCCCGCCTTCAGGGAAAATGAGCAGTTCTTC. Translation: CASSPAFRENEQFF.

This clonotype was observed at least ten times. This CDR3 is CASSFTAGELFF. The CDR3 DNA follows: TGTGCCAGCAGCTTTACAGCCGGGGAGCTGTTTTTT. The chain uses TRBV7-2 and TRBJ2-2; D gene ambiguous. The V end was cut by 3 bases, the J end by 6 bases, with 5 bases between. The germline gives CDR1 SGHTA, CDR2 FQGNSA. The CDR3 totals 12 residues. Full variable domain (outside the CDR3, taken from reference TRBV7-2 and TRBJ2-2): GAGVSQSPSNKVTEKGKDVELRCDPISGHTALYWYRQSLGQGLEFLIYFQGNSAPDKSGLPSDRFSAERTGGSVSTLTIQRTQQEDSAVYLCASSFTAGELFFGEGSRLTVL.

This clonotype was found many times. This chain links TRBV9 with TRBJ2-7; 10 bases align to TRBD1. CDR3 length: 16 amino acids. Per the germline V gene, CDR1 is SGDLS and CDR2 is YYNGEE. J lost 2 bases, V lost 0 bases, and 5 bases had no gene match. CDR3 nucleotide sequence: TGTGCCAGCAGCGTAGAGGGACAGGGGCCGCCCTACGAGCAGTACTTC. Translation gives CASSVEGQGPPYEQYF.

The chain employs TRBV5-6 and TRBJ2-7; 8 bases are shared with TRBD2. The CDR3 is 15 residues long. V dropped 5 bases and J dropped 4; count of bases not matched to a gene: 11. Germline V CDR1 and CDR2: SGHDT, YYEEEE. The CDR3 is CASRYAREGRYEQYF. The CDR3 coding sequence is TGTGCCAGCAGATACGCACGGGAGGGTAGGTACGAGCAGTACTTC.

Only a few counts were recorded for this clonotype. The genes are TRBV7-3 and TRBJ2-2, with D possibly being TRBD1 or TRBD2 (6 bases each). V shed 1 base and J shed 0 bases, with 9 bases lying between them. Looked up from germline, CDR1 is SGHTA and CDR2 is FQGTGA. The CDR3 extends over 16 amino acids. CDR3 bases: TGTGCCAGCAGCTTAAATGGGGGGCCGAACACCGGGGAGCTGTTTTTT. Translation: CASSLNGGPNTGELFF.

This clonotype was detected a few times. The rearrangement uses TRBV5-1 and TRBJ2-7; a weak D match, TRBD2 (6 bases). The CDR3 is made up of 14 amino acids. With 1 base removed from V and 1 base from J, the gap between germline ends came to 9 bases. Germline CDR1 and CDR2: SGHRS and YFSETQ. CDR3 residues: CASSLTGASYEQYF. For the CDR3, the DNA is TGCGCCAGCAGCTTGACGGGAGCTTCCTACGAGCAGTACTTC.

This rearrangement joins TRBV27 to TRBJ2-1; D possibly corresponds to TRBD1 (5 bases). V lost 4 bases and J lost 7, with 11 bases in between. The CDR3 covers 13 residues. CDR1 and CDR2 from the germline V gene are MNHEY and SMNVEV (reference sequence). The CDR3 loop is CASSSQGKNEQFF. Written as DNA, the CDR3 is TGTGCCAGCAGTTCCCAGGGAAAAAATGAGCAGTTCTTC.

In this sample, this clonotype turned up a few times. The chain is built from TRBV6-1 and TRBJ2-5, with 16 bases fitting TRBD2. Germline-derived CDR1 and CDR2 are MNHNS and SASEGT. The CDR3 extends over 17 amino acids. V trimming: 5 bases; J trimming: 0 bases; junction bases outside the gene matches: 3. The CDR3 loop reads CASSKGLAGGHQETQYF. The CDR3 bases are TGTGCCAGCAGTAAGGGACTAGCGGGGGGGCACCAAGAGACCCAGTACTTC.